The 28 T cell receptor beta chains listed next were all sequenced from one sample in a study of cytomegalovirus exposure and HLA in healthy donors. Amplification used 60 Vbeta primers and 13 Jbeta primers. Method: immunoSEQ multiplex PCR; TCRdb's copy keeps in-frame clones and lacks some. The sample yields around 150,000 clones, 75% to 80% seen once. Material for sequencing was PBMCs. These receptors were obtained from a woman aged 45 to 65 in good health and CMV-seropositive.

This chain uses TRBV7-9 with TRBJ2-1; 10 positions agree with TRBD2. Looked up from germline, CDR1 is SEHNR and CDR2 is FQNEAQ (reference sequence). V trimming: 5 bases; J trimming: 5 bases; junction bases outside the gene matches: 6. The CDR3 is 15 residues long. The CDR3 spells CASSPSGSRDNEQFF. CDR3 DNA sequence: TGTGCCAGCAGCCCTAGCGGGAGTCGGGACAATGAGCAGTTCTTC.

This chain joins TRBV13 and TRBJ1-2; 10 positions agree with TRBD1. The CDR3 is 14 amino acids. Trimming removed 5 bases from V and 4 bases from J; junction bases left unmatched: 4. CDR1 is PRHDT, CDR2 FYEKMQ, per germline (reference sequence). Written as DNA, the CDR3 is TGTGCCAGCAGCGCCGGGACAGGGGTCTATGGCTACACCTTC. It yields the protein CASSAGTGVYGYTF.

The CDR3 nucleotides read TGTGCCATCAGTGGTCCAGCGGGCCCGAACACTGAAGCTTTCTTT. Protein product: CAISGPAGPNTEAFF. The chain recombines TRBV10-3 with TRBJ1-1; no clear D gene. This CDR3 has 15 amino acids. CDR1 is ENHRY, CDR2 SYGVKD, per germline. Trimming cost V 4 bases and J 1 base, with 13 bases left between them.

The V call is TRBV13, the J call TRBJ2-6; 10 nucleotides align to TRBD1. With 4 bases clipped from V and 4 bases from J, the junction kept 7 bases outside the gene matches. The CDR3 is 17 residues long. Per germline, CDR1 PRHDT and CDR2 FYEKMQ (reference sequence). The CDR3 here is CASSSGTGVSGANVLTF. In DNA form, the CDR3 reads TGTGCCAGCAGCTCCGGGACAGGGGTTTCAGGGGCCAACGTCCTGACTTTC.

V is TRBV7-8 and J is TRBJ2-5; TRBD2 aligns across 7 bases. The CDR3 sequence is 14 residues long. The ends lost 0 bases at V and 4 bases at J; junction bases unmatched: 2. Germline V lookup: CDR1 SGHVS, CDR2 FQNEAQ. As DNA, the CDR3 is TGTGCCAGCAGCTTAGCCGGGGGGATAGAGACCCAGTACTTC. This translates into CASSLAGGIETQYF.

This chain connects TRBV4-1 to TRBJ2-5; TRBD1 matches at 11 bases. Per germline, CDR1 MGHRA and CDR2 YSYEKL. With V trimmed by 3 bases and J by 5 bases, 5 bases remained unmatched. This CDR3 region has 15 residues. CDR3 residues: CASSHGQGADETQYF. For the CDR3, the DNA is TGCGCCAGCAGCCACGGACAGGGGGCGGATGAGACCCAGTACTTC.

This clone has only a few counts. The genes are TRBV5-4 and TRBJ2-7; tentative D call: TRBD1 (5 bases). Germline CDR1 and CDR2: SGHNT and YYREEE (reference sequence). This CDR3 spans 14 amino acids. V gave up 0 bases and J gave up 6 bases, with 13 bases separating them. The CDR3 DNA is TGTGCCAGCAGCTTGGGCTCCAGGGAAAGCGAGCAGTACTTC. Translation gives CASSLGSRESEQYF.

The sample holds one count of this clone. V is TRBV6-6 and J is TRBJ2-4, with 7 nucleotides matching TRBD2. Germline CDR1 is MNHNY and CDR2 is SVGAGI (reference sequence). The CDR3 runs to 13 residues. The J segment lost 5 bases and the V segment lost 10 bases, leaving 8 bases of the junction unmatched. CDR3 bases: TGTGCCAACTCCCGGGGGAGGGAAAACATTCAGTACTTC. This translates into CANSRGRENIQYF.

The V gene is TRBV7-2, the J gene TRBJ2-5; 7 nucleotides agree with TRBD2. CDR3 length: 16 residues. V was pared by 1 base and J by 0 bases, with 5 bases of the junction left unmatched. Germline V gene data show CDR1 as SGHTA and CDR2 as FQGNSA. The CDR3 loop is CASSLGLAVYQETQYF. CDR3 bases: TGTGCCAGCAGCTTAGGGCTAGCGGTTTACCAAGAGACCCAGTACTTC.

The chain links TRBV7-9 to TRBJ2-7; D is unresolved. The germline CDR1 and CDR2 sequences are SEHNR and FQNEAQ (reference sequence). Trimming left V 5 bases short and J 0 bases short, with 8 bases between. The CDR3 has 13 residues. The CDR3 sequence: CASSPRVSYEQYF. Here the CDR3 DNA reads TGTGCCAGCAGCCCCCGGGTCTCCTACGAGCAGTACTTC.

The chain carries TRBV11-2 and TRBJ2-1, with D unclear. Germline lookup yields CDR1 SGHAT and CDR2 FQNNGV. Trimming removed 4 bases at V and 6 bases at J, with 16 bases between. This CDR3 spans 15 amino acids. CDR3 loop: CASSYTPPTLNEQFF. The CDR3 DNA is TGTGCCAGCAGCTATACCCCCCCGACTCTCAATGAGCAGTTCTTC.

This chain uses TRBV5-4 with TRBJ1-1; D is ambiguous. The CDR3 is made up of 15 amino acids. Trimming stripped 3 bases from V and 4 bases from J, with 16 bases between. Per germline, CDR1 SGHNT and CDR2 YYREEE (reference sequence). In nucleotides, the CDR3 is TGTGCCAGCAGCTCCCCGGCGGAGGGAGGCACTGAAGCTTTCTTT. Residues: CASSSPAEGGTEAFF.

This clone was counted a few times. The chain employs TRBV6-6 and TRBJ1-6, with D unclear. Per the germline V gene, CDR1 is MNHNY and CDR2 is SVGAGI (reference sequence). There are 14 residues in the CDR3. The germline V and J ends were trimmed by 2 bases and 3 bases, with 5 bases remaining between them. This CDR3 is CASSYPVYNSPLHF. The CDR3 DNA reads TGTGCCAGCAGTTACCCGGTCTATAATTCACCCCTCCACTTT.

The CDR3 region has the DNA TGTGCCAGCAGCCAAGGGACTCATCAAGAGACCCAGTACTTC. This codes for CASSQGTHQETQYF. The chain couples TRBV4-2 to TRBJ2-5; D may be TRBD2 (5 bases). This CDR3 has 14 amino acids. Per the germline V gene, CDR1 is LGHNA and CDR2 is YNFKEQ. V lost 1 base and J lost 2, with 8 bases in between.

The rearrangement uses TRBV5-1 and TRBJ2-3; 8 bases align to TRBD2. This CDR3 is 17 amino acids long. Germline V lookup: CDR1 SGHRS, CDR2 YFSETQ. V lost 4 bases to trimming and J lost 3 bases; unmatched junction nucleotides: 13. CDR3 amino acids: CASSTARDSGATDTQYF. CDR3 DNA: TGCGCCAGCAGCACGGCGAGGGATAGCGGGGCGACAGATACGCAGTATTTT.

The CDR3 region is CASSLIGRVGSEAFF. CDR3 bases: TGTGCCAGCAGCTTGATAGGGCGGGTTGGGAGTGAAGCTTTCTTT. The chain has TRBV5-6 and TRBJ1-1, with no clear D. Trimming removed 1 base from V and 7 bases from J, with 17 bases in between. This CDR3 spans 15 amino acids. The germline V gene has CDR1 SGHDT and CDR2 YYEEEE.

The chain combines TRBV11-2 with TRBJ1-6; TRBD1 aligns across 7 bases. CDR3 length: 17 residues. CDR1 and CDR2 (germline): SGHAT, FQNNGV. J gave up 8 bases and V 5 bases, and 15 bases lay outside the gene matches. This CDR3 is CASSPRGTSTGDSPLHF. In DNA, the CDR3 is TGTGCCAGCAGCCCCAGGGGGACGTCTACCGGCGATTCACCCCTCCACTTT. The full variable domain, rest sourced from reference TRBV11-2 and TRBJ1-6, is EAGVAQSPRYKIIEKRQSVAFWCNPISGHATLYWYQQILGQGPKLLIQFQNNGVVDDSQLPKDRFSAERLKGVDSTLKIQPAKLEDSAVYLCASSPRGTSTGDSPLHFGNGTRLTVT.

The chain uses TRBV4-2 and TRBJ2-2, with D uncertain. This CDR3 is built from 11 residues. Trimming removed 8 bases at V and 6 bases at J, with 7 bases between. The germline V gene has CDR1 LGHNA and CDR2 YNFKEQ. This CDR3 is CASARAGELFF. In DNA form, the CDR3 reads TGTGCCAGCGCCCGCGCCGGGGAGCTGTTTTTT.

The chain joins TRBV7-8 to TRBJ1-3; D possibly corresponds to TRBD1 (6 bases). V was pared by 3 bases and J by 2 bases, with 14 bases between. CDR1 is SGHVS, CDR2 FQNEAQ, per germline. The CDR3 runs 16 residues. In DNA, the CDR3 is TGTGCCAGCAGCTTCCACAGGGTAGAGGCTGGAAACACCATATATTTT. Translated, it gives CASSFHRVEAGNTIYF.

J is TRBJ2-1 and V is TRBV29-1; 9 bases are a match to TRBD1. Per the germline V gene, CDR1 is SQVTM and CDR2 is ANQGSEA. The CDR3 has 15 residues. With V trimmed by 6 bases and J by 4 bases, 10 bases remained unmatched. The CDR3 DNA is TGCAGCGTAGAAAAAAACAGGGGGCCTTACAATGAGCAGTTCTTC. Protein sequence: CSVEKNRGPYNEQFF.

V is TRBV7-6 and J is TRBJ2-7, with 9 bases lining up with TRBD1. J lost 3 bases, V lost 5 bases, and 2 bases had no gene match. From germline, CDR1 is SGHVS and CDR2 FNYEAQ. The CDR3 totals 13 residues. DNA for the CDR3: TGTGCCAGCAGCATGGGACAGGGCTACGAGCAGTACTTC. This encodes CASSMGQGYEQYF. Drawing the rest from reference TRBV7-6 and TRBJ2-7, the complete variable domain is GAGVSQSPRYKVTKRGQDVALRCDPISGHVSLYWYRQALGQGPEFLTYFNYEAQQDKSGLPNDRFSAERPEGSISTLTIQRTEQRDSAMYRCASSMGQGYEQYFGPGTRLTVT.

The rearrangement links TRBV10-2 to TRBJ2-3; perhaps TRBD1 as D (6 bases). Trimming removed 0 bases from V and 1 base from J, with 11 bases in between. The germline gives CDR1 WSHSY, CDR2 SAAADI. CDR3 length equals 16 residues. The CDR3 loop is CASSESWGLGTDTQYF. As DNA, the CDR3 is TGCGCCAGCAGTGAGTCGTGGGGGCTCGGCACAGATACGCAGTATTTT.

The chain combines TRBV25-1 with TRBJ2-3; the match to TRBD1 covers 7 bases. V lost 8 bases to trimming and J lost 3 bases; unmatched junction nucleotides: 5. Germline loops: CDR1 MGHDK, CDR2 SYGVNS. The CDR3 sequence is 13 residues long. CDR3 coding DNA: TGTGCCAGCCACCGACAGGGAACAGATACGCAGTATTTT. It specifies CASHRQGTDTQYF.

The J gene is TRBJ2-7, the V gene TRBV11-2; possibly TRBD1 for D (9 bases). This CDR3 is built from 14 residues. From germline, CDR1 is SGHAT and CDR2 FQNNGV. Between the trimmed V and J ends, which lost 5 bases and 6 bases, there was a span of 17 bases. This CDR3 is CASSQGQGLGEQYF. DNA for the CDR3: TGTGCCAGCAGCCAGGGACAGGGACTAGGCGAGCAGTACTTC.

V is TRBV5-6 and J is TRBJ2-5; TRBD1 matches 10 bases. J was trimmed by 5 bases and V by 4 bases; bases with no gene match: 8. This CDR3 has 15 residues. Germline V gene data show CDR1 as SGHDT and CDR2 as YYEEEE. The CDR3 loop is CASSDQTGGGETQYF. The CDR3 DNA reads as TGTGCCAGCAGCGATCAGACAGGGGGCGGTGAGACCCAGTACTTC.

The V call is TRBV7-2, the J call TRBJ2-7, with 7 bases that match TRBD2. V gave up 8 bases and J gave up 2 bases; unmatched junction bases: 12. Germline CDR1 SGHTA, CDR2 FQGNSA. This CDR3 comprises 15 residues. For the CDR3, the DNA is TGTGCCAGCCGCCCCCCGGGGGGTAAAGCCTACGAGCAGTACTTC. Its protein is CASRPPGGKAYEQYF.

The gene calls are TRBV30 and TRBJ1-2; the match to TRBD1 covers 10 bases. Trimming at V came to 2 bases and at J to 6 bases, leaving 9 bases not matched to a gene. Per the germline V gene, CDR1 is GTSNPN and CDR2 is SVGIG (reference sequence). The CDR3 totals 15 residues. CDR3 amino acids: CAWSRGIGTGDGYTF. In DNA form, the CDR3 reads TGTGCCTGGAGTAGGGGGATCGGGACAGGGGATGGCTACACCTTC.

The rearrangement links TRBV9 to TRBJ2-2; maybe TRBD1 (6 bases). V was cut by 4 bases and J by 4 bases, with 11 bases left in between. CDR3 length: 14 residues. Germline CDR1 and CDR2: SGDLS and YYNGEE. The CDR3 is CASSRDTSTGELFF. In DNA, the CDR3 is TGTGCCAGCAGCCGGGACACTTCCACCGGGGAGCTGTTTTTT.